This T cell receptor (beta chain) was recovered during a study of CD8+ T cells in alopecia areata (dated 2018 in TCRdb). In the study overall: The treated patients took part in an open-label pilot trial in which moderate-to-severe alopecia areata was treated with oral tofacitinib at 5 to 10 mg twice daily. Patients stayed on tofacitinib for 6 to 18 months and then had 6 months of follow-up off drug so that delayed response and recurrence could be assessed. For the treated patients, the SALT score, which quantifies what percentage of scalp surface area is affected, served as the measure of disease severity. The study used high-throughput TCRbeta sequencing to examine T cell clonal expansion in alopecia areata, in both the C3H/HeJ mouse model and human patients. In humans, TCRbeta sequencing was performed on scalp tissue and on sorted CD4+ and CD8+ peripheral blood T cells from healthy controls and from patients with patchy or totalis/universalis alopecia areata. Tofacitinib-treated patients had biopsies at baseline and at 4 and 24 weeks of treatment, with a later scalp biopsy in several patients. Scalp clonality was compared across normal scalp (n=4), patchy alopecia areata scalp (n=8), and alopecia totalis/universalis scalp (n=8). RNA came from the PAXgene miRNA kit for fixed scalp, the miRNeasy kit for PBMCs, and the RNeasy kit for mouse skin. TCRbeta CDR3 regions were amplified by immunoSEQ multiplex PCR using 35 Vbeta forward and 13 Jbeta reverse primers.

Regarding this clone: This receptor's antigen is unknown. There are no base qualities to consult, and no much larger clone falls within one base.

Receptors were amplified or captured by the immunoSEQ multiplex PCR assay. RNA was extracted from all samples and reverse transcribed into cDNA, which served as template for TCR sequencing. SuperScript III was used to make first-strand cDNA, primed with a 2:1 mix of oligo-dT and random hexamers. A synthetic immune receptor repertoire was used to assess amplification bias, and residual bias was removed computationally. Per the original workflow: Raw reads were preprocessed to remove errors, and CDR3 was defined by IMGT conventions from the conserved cysteine to phenylalanine. To get clonality, Shannon entropy was normalized by log2 of the number of productive unique TCRs and the result was subtracted from 1. Whether each scalp clone was CD4 or CD8 was inferred by checking scalp TCRbeta sequences against the CD4 and CD8 repertoires from sorted blood. Not all clones reach the TCRdb copy of this immuneACCESS table, which keeps in-frame sequences only. Checked studies attribute under half of the gap to unresolved V genes and leave the rest unexplained. V and J calls and clone size are those listed in that table; D and trimming were worked out from the DNA. This sample has 35,000 to 45,000 clones in its table, and 80% to 95% of those were observed once. The ten largest clones represent approximately 20% of the sample.

Points the paper makes about the study in general: Compared with normal scalp, lesional scalp had higher clonality and more expanded CD8+ clones, particularly in alopecia totalis/universalis, a pattern that suggests antigenic drive. Tofacitinib significantly lowered scalp clonality and the number of expanded CD8+ clones among the top 100 scalp clones. During tofacitinib treatment, many expanded lesional clones remained in scalp and blood, and this persistence may partly explain relapse after treatment is stopped. Because the treated cohort was small and had just a single nonresponder, larger studies are needed to establish links between baseline CD8+ expansion and response. Unlike mouse skin, where gammadelta T cells dominate, normal human skin contains resident alphabeta T cells that get sequenced too, which complicates analysis of the scalp TCR repertoire. Shared TCR sequences between patients were less evident than in mice, which may be partly attributable to HLA diversity in the patient population.

V loses 6 bases of germline sequence and J loses 3 bases, and the interval between the two ends is 14 bases. CDR1 is given as MDHEN and CDR2 as SYDVKM, both from the germline V gene. Its CDR3 holds 14 amino acids, cysteine through phenylalanine. This entry keeps only the CDR3 DNA: 42 bases, framed from base 1. The time point label on this specimen signifies: 24 weeks on oral tofacitinib. In the paper's terms, the treatment or condition label means: oral pan-JAK inhibitor, 5-10 mg twice daily. Lesional scalp punch biopsies and peripheral blood were collected from alopecia areata patients. PBMCs were isolated by density centrifugation and stained for CD3, CD4 and CD8, after which CD4+ and CD8+ T cells were sorted on a FACSAria.

The clonotype was recovered from a human donor with alopecia areata. Here the chain combines TRBV28 and TRBJ2-5, with the D gene possibly TRBD1 or TRBD2, each one fitting 6 bases. The sequenced sample was CD8+ T cells sorted from blood, obtained at week 24, from a patient treated with tofacitinib. In nucleotides, the sequence is TGTGCCAGCAGCCTTAGGGGGGCGGAAGAGACCCAGTACTTC. This encodes CASSLRGAEETQYF.